The present entry profiles one T cell receptor (beta chain) with its context. Its cognate antigen is unknown. The sample is drawn from a study of cytomegalovirus exposure and HLA in healthy donors. Overall study results and limits: Later on, analysis showed that most CMV-associated TCR beta chains appeared to be HLA-restricted.

PCR was performed using 60 Vbeta and 13 Jbeta primers. Produced via immunoSEQ multiplex PCR; TCRdb's table is partial and in-frame only. The table for this sample gives 70,000 or so clones. This CDR3 has 15 amino acids. The V gene end was trimmed by 5 bases and the J gene end by 4 bases; junction bases not matched to a gene: 7. Germline CDR1 and CDR2: SGHTA and FQGNSA. The chain carries TRBV7-2 and TRBJ1-4, with 7 nucleotides matching TRBD1. The receptor was isolated from a man between 35 and 55 years old in good health and CMV-seronegative. The sequencing sample was made of PBMCs. CDR3 protein: CASSPPGQSNEKLFF. DNA of the CDR3: TGTGCCAGCAGCCCCCCGGGACAGAGTAATGAAAAACTGTTTTTT.